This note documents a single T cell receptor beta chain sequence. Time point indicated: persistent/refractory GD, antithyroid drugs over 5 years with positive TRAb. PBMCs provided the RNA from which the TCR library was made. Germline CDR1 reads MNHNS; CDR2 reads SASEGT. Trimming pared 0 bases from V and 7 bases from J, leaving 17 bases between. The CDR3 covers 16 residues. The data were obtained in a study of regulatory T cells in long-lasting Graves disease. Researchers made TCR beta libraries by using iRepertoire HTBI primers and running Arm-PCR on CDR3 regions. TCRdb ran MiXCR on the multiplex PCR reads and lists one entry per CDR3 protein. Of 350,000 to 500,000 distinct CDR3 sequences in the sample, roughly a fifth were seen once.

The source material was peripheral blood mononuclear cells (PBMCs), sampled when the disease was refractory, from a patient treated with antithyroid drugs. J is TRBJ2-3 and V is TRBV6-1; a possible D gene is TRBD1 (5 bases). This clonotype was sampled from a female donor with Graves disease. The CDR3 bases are TGTGCCAGCAGTGAAGCCTTCGGTCCACCAGGGAATACGCAGTATTTT. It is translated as CASSEAFGPPGNTQYF.